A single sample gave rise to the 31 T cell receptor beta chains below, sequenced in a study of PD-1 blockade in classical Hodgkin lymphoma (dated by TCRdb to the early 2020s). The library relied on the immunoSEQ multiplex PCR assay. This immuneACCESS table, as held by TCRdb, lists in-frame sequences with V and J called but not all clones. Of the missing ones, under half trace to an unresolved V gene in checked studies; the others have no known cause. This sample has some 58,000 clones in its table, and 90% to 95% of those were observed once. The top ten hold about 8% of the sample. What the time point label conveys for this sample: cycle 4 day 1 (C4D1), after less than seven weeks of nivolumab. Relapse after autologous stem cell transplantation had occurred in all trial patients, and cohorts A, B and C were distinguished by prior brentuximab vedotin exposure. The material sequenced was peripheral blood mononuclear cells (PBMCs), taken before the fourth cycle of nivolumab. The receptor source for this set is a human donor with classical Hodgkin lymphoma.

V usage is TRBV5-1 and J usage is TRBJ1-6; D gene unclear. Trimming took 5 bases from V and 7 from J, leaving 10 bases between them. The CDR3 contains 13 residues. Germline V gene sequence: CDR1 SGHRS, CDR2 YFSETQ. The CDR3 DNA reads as TGCGCCAGCAGTGGAGTCGAGAATTCACCCCTCCACTTT. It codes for CASSGVENSPLHF.

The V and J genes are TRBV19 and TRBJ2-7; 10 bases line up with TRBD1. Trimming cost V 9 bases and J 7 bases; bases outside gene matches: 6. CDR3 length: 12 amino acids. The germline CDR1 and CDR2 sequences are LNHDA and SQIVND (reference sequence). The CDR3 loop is CASRDRGVEQYF. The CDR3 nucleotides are TGTGCCAGCCGGGACAGGGGTGTGGAGCAGTACTTC. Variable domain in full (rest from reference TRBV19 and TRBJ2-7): DGGITQSPKYLFRKEGQNVTLSCEQNLNHDAMYWYRQDPGQGLRLIYYSQIVNDFQKGDIAEGYSVSREKKESFPLTVTSAQKNPTAFYLCASRDRGVEQYFGPGTRLTVT.

The CDR3: CASSLGENNEQFF. The CDR3 bases are TGTGCCAGCAGCTTGGGAGAGAACAATGAGCAGTTCTTC. The chain combines TRBV7-6 with TRBJ2-1; D might be TRBD2 (5 bases). V was trimmed by 3 bases and J by 5 bases, leaving 8 bases between them. Germline V CDR1 and CDR2: SGHVS, FNYEAQ. This CDR3 region has 13 residues.

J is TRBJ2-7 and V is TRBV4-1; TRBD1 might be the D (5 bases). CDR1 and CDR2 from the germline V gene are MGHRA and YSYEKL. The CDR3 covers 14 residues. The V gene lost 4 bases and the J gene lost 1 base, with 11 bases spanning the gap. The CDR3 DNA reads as TGCGCCAGCAGCCCCGGCGGACAATCCTACGAGCAGTACTTC. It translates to CASSPGGQSYEQYF.

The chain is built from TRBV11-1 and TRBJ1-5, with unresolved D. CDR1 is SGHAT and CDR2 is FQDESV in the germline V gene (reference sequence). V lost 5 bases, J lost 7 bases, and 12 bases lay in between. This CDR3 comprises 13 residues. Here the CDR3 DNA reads TGTGCCAGCAGCCTCACAGAGAGCCAGCCCCAGCATTTT. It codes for CASSLTESQPQHF.

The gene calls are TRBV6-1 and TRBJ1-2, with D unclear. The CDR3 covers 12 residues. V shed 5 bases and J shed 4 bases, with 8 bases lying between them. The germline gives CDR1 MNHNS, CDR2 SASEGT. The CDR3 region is CASSSGFYGYTF. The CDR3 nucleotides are TGTGCCAGCAGTTCCGGATTCTATGGCTACACCTTC.

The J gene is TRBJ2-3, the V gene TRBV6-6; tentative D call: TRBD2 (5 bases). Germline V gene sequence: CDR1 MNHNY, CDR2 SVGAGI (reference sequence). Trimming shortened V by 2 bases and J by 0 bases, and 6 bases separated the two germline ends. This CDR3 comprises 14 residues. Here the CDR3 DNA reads TGTGCCAGCAGTTACGAGCGGAGCACAGATACGCAGTATTTT. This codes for CASSYERSTDTQYF.

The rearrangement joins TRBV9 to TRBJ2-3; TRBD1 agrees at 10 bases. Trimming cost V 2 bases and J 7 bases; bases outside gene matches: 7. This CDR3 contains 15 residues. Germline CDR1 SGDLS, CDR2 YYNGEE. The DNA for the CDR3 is TGTGCCAGCAGCGTGGGACAGGGGTCCGGGCATACGCAGTATTTT. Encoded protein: CASSVGQGSGHTQYF.

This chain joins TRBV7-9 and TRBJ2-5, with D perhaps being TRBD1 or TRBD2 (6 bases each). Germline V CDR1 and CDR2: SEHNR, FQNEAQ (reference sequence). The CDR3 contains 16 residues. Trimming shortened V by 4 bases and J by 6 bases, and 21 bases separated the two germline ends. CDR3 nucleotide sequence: TGTGCCAGCAGCTCCACGGAGGGGGTGAATCCGAAGACCCAGTACTTC. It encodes CASSSTEGVNPKTQYF.

CDR3 DNA: TGTGCCAGCAGCTCTCGGGAGACCCTCTACAATGAGCAGTTCTTC. Translating gives CASSSRETLYNEQFF. V usage is TRBV11-2 and J usage is TRBJ2-1, with TRBD2 as a possible D gene (6 bases). The V and J ends lost 4 bases and 3 bases respectively, with 13 bases between them. The CDR3 totals 15 residues. Germline V lookup: CDR1 SGHAT, CDR2 FQNNGV.

The CDR3 reads CASSEWYGYTF. DNA for the CDR3: TGTGCCAGCAGTGAATGGTATGGCTACACCTTC. The chain carries TRBV6-1 and TRBJ1-2; unclear D gene. The germline gives CDR1 MNHNS, CDR2 SASEGT. With 2 bases removed from V and 5 bases from J, the gap between germline ends came to 3 bases. The CDR3 consists of 11 residues.

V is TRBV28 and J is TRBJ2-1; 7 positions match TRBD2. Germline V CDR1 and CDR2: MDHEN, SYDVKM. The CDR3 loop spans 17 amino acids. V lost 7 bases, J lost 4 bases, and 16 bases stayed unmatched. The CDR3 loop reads CASIPASGIPIYNEQFF. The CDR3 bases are TGTGCCAGCATCCCGGCCAGCGGGATTCCTATTTACAATGAGCAGTTCTTC.

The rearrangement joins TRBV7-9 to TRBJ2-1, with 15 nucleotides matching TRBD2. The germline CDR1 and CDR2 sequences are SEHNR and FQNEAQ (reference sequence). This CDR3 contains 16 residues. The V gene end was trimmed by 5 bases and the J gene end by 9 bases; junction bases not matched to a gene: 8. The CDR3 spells CASSPRTSGRAREQFF. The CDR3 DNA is TGTGCCAGCAGCCCCCGGACTAGCGGGAGGGCACGTGAGCAGTTCTTC.

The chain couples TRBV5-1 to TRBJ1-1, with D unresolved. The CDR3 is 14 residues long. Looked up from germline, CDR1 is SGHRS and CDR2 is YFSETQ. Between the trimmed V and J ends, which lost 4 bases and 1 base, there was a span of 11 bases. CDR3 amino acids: CASSPRHWNTEAFF. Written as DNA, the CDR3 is TGCGCCAGCAGCCCTCGACACTGGAACACTGAAGCTTTCTTT. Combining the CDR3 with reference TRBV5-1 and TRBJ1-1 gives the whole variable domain KAGVTQTPRYLIKTRGQQVTLSCSPISGHRSVSWYQQTPGQGLQFLFEYFSETQRNKGNFPGRFSGRQFSNSRSEMNVSTLELGDSALYLCASSPRHWNTEAFFGQGTRLTVV.

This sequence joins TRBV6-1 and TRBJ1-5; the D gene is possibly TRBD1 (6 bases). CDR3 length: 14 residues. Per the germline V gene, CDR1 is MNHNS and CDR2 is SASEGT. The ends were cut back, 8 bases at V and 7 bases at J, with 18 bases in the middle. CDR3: CASGGREVLQPQHF. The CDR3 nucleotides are TGTGCCAGCGGGGGGCGGGAGGTCCTACAGCCCCAGCATTTT.

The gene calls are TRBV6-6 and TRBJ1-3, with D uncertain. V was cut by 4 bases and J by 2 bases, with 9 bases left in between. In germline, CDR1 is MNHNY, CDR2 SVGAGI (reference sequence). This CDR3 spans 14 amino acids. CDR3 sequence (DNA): TGTGCCAGCAGTTCCTACTCTACTGGAAACACCATATATTTT. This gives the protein CASSSYSTGNTIYF.

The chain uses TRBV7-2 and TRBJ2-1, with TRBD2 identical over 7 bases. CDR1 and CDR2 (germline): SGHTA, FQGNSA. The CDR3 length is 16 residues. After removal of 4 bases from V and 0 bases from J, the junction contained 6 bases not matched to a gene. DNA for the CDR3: TGTGCCAGCAGCTCAGATCTAGCGGCCTCCTACAATGAGCAGTTCTTC. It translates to CASSSDLAASYNEQFF.

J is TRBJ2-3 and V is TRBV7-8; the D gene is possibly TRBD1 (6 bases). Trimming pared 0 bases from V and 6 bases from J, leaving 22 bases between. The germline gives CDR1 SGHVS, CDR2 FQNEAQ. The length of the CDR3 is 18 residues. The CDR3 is CASSLAGQQGWGPDTQYF. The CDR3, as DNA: TGTGCCAGCAGCTTAGCGGGGCAACAGGGCTGGGGCCCGGATACGCAGTATTTT.

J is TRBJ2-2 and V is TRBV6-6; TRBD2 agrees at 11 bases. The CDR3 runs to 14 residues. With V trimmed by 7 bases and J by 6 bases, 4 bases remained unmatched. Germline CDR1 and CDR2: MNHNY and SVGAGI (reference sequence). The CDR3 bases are TGTGCCAGCATCACTAGCGGGGGCTCCGGGGAGCTGTTTTTT. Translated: CASITSGGSGELFF.

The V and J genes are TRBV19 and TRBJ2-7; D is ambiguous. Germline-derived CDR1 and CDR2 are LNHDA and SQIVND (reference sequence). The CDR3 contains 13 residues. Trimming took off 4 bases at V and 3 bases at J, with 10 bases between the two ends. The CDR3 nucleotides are TGTGCCAGTAGTAGATTACTATTCTACGAGCAGTACTTC. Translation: CASSRLLFYEQYF.

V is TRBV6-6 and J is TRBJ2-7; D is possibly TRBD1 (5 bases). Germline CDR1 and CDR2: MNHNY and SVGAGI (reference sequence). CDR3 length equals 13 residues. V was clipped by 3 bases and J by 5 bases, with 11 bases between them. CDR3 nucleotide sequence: TGTGCCAGCAGTTATGGGCAGGGAAACGAGCAGTACTTC. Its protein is CASSYGQGNEQYF.

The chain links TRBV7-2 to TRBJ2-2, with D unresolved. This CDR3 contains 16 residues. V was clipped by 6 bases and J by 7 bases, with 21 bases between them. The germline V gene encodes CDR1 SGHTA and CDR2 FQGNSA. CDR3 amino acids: CASSRPPGQMGGELFF. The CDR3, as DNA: TGTGCCAGCAGTAGACCCCCCGGGCAAATGGGCGGGGAGCTGTTTTTT.

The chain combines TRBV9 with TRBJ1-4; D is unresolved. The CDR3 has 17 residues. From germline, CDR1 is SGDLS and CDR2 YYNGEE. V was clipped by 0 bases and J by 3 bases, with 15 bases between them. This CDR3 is CASSVGAGGFPNEKLFF. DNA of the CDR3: TGTGCCAGCAGCGTAGGCGCGGGTGGGTTCCCTAATGAAAAACTGTTTTTT. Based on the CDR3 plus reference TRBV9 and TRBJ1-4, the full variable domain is DSGVTQTPKHLITATGQRVTLRCSPRSGDLSVYWYQQSLDQGLQFLIQYYNGEERAKGNILERFSAQQFPDLHSELNLSSLELGDSALYFCASSVGAGGFPNEKLFFGSGTQLSVL.

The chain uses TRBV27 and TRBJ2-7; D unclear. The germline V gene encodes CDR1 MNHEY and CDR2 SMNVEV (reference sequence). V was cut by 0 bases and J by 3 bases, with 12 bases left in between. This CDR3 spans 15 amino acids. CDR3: CASSLSSGPYYEQYF. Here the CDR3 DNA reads TGTGCCAGCAGTTTATCATCCGGGCCCTACTACGAGCAGTACTTC.

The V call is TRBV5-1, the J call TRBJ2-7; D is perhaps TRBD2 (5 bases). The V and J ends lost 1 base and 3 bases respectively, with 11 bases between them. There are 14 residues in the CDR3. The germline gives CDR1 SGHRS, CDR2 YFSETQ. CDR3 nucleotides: TGCGCCAGCAGCTTGCTGGGAGCCGACTACGAGCAGTACTTC. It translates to CASSLLGADYEQYF.

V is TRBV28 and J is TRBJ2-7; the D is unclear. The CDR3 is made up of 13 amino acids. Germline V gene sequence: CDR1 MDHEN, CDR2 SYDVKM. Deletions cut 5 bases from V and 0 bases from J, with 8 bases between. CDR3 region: CASSRRSSYEQYF. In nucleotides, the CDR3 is TGTGCCAGCAGTCGAAGGAGCTCCTACGAGCAGTACTTC.

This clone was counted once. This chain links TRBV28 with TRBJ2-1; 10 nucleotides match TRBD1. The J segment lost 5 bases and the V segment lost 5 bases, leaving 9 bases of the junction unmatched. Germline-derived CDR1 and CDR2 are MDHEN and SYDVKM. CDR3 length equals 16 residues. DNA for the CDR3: TGTGCCAGCAGTGGTTCCGGGACAGGGGACAACAATGAGCAGTTCTTC. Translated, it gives CASSGSGTGDNNEQFF.

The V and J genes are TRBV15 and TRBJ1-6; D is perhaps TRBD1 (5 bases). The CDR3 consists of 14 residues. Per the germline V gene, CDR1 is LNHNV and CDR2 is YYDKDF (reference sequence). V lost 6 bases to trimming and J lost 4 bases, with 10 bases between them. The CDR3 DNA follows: TGTGCCACCAGGGGGACCGAATATAATTCACCCCTCCACTTT. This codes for CATRGTEYNSPLHF.

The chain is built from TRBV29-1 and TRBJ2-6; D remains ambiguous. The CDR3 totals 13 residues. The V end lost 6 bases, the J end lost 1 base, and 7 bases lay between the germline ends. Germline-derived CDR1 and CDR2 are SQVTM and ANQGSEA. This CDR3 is CSVTNSGANVLTF. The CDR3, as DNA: TGCAGCGTAACAAATTCTGGGGCCAACGTCCTGACTTTC.

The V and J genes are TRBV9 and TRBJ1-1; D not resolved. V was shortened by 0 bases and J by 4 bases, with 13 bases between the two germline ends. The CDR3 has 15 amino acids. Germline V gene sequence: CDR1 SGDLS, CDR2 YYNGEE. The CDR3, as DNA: TGTGCCAGCAGCGTAGATTCGACATGGGGCACTGAAGCTTTCTTT. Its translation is CASSVDSTWGTEAFF.

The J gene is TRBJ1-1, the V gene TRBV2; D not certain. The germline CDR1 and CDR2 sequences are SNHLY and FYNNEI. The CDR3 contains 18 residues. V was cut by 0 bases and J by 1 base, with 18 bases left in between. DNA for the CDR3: TGTGCCAGCAGTGAAGCAAGGTCCCCCGCTAAGCGGAACACTGAAGCTTTCTTT. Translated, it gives CASSEARSPAKRNTEAFF.